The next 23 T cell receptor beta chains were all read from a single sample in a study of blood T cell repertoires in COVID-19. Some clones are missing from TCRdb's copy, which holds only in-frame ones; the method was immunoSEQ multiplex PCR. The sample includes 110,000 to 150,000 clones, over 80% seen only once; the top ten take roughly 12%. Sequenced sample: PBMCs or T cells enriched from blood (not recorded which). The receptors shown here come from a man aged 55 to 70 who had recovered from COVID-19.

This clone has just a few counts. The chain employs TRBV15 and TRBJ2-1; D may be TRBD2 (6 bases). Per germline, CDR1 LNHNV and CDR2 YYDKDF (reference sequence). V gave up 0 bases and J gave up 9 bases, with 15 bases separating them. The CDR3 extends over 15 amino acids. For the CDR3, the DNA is TGTGCCACCAGCAGAGATCGGGCCAGGGAGGTTGAGCAGTTCTTC. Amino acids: CATSRDRAREVEQFF.

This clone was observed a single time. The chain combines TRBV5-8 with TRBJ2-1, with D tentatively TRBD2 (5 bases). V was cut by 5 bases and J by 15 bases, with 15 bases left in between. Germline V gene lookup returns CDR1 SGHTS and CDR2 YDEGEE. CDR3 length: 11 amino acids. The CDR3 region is CASSNTGYWFF. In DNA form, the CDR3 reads TGTGCCAGCAGTAACACGGGATACTGGTTCTTC. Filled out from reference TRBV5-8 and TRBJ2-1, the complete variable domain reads EAGVTQSPTHLIKTRGQQATLRCSPISGHTSVYWYQQALGLGLQFLLWYDEGEERNRGNFPPRFSGRQFPNYSSELNVNALELEDSALYLCASSNTGYWFFGPGTRLTVL.

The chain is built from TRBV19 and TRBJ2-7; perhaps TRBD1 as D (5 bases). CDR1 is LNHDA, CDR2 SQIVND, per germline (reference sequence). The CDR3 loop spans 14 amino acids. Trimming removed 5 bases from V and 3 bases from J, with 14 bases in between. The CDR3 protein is CASSLQRGHYEQYF. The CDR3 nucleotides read TGTGCCAGTAGTCTACAAAGGGGCCACTACGAGCAGTACTTC.

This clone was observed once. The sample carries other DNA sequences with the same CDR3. The CDR3 region is CASSLGQGNQPQHF. In DNA, the CDR3 is TGTGCCAGCTCCCTTGGACAGGGAAATCAGCCCCAGCATTTT. The J gene is TRBJ1-5, the V gene TRBV18; 8 nucleotides align to TRBD1. Germline V gene sequence: CDR1 KGHSH, CDR2 LQKENI. J was trimmed by 4 bases and V by 6 bases; bases with no gene match: 5. CDR3 length equals 14 residues.

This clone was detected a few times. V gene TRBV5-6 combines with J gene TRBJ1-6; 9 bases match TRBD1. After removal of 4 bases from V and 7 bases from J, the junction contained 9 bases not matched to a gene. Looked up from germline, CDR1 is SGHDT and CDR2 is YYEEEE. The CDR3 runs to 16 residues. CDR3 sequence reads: CASSRLLTGGNSPLHF. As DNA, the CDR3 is TGTGCCAGCAGCAGACTATTGACAGGGGGGAATTCACCCCTCCACTTT.

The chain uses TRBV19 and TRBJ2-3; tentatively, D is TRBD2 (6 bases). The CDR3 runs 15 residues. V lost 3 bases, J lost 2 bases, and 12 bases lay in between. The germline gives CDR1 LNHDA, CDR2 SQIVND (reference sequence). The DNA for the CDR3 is TGTGCCAGTAGTATTGCGGGATCTTTCACAGATACGCAGTATTTT. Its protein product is CASSIAGSFTDTQYF.

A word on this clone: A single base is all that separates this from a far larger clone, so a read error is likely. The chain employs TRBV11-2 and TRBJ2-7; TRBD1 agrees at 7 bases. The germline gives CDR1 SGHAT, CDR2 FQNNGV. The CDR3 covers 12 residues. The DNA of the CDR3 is TGTGCCTGCAGACGACAGGGTGGCGAGCAGTACTTC. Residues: CACRRQGGEQYF.

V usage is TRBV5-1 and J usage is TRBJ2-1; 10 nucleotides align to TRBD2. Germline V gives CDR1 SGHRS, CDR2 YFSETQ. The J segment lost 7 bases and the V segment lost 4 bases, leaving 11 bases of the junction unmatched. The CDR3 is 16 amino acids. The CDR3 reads CASSKTSGSGNNEQFF. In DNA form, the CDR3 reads TGCGCCAGCAGCAAGACTAGCGGGTCGGGGAATAATGAGCAGTTCTTC.

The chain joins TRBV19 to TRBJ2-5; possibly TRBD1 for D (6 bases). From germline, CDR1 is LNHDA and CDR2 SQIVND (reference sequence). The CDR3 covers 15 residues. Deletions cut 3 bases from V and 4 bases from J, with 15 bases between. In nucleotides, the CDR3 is TGTGCCAGTAGTATTAGGGGACAACATCGAGAGACCCAGTACTTC. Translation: CASSIRGQHRETQYF.

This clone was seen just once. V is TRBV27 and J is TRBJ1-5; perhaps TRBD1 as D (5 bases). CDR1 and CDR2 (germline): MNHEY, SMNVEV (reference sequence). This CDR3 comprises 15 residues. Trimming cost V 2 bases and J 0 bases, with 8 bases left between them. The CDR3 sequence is CASSLTGPSNQPQHF. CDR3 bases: TGTGCCAGCAGTTTAACAGGTCCTAGCAATCAGCCCCAGCATTTT.

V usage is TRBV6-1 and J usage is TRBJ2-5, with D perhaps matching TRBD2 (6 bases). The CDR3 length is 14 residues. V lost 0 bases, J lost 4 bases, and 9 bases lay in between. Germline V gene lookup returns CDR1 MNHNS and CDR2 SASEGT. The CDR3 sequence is CASSEAVGGETQYF. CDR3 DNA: TGTGCCAGCAGTGAAGCGGTGGGAGGAGAGACCCAGTACTTC.

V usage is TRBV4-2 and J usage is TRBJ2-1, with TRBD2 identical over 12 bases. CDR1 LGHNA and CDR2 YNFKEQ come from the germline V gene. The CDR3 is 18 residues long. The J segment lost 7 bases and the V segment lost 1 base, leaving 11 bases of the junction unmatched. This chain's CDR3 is CASSQVSLAGGLGNEQFF. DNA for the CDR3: TGTGCCAGCAGCCAAGTATCACTAGCGGGAGGTCTAGGGAATGAGCAGTTCTTC.

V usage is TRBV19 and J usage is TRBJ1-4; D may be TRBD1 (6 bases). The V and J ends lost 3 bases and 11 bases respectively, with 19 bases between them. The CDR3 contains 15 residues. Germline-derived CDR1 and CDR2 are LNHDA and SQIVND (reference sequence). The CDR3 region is CASSIMGTTGGKLFF. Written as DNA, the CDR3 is TGTGCCAGTAGTATCATGGGGACAACCGGTGGGAAACTGTTTTTT.

The chain's CDR3 is CASSQAGKLFF. CDR3 nucleotide sequence: TGCGCCAGCAGCCAAGCGGGAAAACTGTTTTTT. V gene TRBV4-1 combines with J gene TRBJ1-4; D gene unclear. V shed 1 base and J shed 10 bases, with 4 bases lying between them. The CDR3 is made up of 11 amino acids. Germline CDR1 and CDR2: MGHRA and YSYEKL.

In DNA form, the CDR3 reads TGTGCCAGCAGCTTGGACATAAACTATGGCTACACCTTC. Encoded protein: CASSLDINYGYTF. The genes are TRBV5-6 and TRBJ1-2; D gene unclear. CDR1 SGHDT and CDR2 YYEEEE come from the germline V gene. This CDR3 is built from 13 residues. With 0 bases removed from V and 2 bases from J, the gap between germline ends came to 5 bases. The full variable domain, its missing parts supplied by reference TRBV5-6 and TRBJ1-2, is DAGVTQSPTHLIKTRGQQVTLRCSPKSGHDTVSWYQQALGQGPQFIFQYYEEEERQRGNFPDRFSGHQFPNYSSELNVNALLLGDSALYLCASSLDINYGYTFGSGTRLTVV.

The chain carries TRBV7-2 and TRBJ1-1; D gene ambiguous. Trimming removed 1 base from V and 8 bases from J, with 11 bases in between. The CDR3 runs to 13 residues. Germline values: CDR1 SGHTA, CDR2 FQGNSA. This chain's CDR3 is CASSLGEGREAFF. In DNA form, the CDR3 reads TGTGCCAGCAGCTTAGGAGAGGGTCGGGAAGCTTTCTTT.

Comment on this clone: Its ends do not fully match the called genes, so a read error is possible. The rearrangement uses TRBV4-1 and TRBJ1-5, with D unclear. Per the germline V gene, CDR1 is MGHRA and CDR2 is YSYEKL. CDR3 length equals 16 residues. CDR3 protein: CVSSLSGFVSNQPQHF. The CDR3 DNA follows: TGCGTCAGCAGCCTATCAGGATTCGTAAGCAATCAGCCCCAGCATTTT.

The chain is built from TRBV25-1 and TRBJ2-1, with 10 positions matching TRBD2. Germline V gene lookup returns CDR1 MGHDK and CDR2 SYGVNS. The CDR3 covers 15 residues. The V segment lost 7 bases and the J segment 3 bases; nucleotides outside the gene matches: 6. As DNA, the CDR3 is TGTGCCAGCACCTCAAGCGGGAGGGACTACAATGAGCAGTTCTTC. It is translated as CASTSSGRDYNEQFF.

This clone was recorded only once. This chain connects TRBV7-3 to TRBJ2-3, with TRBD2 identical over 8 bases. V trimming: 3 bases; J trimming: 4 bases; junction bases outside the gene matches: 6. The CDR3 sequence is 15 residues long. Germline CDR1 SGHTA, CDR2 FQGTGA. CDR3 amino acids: CASSFSGTQADTQYF. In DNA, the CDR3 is TGTGCCAGCAGCTTTAGCGGGACTCAGGCAGATACGCAGTATTTT.

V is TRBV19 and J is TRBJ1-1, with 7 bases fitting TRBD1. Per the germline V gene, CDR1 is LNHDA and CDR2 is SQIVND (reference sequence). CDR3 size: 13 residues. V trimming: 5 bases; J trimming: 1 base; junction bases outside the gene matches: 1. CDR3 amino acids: CASSHRGNTEAFF. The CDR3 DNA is TGTGCCAGTAGTCACAGGGGGAACACTGAAGCTTTCTTT.

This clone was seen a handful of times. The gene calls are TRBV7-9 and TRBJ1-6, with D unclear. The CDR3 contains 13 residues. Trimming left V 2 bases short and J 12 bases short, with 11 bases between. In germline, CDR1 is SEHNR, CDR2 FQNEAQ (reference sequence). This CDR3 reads CASSLSVLGPLHF. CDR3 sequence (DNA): TGTGCCAGCAGCTTAAGCGTTCTTGGACCCCTCCACTTT.

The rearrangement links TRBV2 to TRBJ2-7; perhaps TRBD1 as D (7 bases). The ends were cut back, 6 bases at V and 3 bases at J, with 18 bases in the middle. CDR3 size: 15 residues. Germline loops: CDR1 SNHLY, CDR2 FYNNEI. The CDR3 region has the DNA TGTGCCAGCAGGGGGCGGGACAGAACTTACTACGAGCAGTACTTC. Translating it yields CASRGRDRTYYEQYF.

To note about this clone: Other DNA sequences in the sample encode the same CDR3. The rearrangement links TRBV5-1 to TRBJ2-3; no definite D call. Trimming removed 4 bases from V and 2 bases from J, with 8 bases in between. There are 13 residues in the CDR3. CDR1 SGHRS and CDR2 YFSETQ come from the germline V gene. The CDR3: CASSPTSTDTQYF. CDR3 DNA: TGCGCCAGCAGCCCAACATCCACAGATACGCAGTATTTT. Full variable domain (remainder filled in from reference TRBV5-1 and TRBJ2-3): KAGVTQTPRYLIKTRGQQVTLSCSPISGHRSVSWYQQTPGQGLQFLFEYFSETQRNKGNFPGRFSGRQFSNSRSEMNVSTLELGDSALYLCASSPTSTDTQYFGPGTRLTVL.